The present T cell receptor (beta chain) was sequenced within a study of blood T cells in healthy people across ages. The table lists this clonotype with many counts. Each sample yielded at least 7 million isolated PBMCs. The second PCR ran about 6 to 12 cycles with a sample-barcoded 5' primer and J-beta primers. Each CDR3 protein is one row after TCRdb ran MiXCR on the 5' RACE reads. The data hold fewer than 1,200,000 distinct CDR3 sequences, with about 23% observed a single time. The CDR3 spans 13 residues. V lost 5 bases, J lost 2 bases, and 10 bases lay in between. This sample was also put to use in a study of T cells of mothers and their children. From that paper: The study sampled a few healthy Caucasian mothers and their six children.

Sequencing was carried out using blood. The chain is built from TRBV12-3 or TRBV12-4 and TRBJ2-7, with D tentatively TRBD1 or TRBD2 (5 bases each). This TCR derives from a girl aged 2 to 10 in good health. The CDR3 DNA is TGTGCCAGCAGTCCCGGGACGGCCTACGAGCAGTACTTC. Its protein is CASSPGTAYEQYF.